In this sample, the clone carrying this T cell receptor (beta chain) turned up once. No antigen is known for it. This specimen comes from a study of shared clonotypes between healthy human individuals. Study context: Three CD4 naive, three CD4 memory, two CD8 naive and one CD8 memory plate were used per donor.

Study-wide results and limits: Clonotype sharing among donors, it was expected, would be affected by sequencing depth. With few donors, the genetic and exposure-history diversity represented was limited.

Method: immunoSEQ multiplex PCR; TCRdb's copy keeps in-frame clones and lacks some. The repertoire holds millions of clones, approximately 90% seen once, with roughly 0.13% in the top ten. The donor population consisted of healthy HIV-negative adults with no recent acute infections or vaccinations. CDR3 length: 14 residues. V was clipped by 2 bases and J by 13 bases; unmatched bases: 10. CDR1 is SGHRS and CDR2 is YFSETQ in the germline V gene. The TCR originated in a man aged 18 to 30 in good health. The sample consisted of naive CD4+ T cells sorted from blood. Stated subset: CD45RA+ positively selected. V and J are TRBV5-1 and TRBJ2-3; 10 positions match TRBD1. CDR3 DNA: TGCGCCAGCAGCTTAAAAGCCGGGACAGGGGTGGAGTATTTT. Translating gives CASSLKAGTGVEYF.